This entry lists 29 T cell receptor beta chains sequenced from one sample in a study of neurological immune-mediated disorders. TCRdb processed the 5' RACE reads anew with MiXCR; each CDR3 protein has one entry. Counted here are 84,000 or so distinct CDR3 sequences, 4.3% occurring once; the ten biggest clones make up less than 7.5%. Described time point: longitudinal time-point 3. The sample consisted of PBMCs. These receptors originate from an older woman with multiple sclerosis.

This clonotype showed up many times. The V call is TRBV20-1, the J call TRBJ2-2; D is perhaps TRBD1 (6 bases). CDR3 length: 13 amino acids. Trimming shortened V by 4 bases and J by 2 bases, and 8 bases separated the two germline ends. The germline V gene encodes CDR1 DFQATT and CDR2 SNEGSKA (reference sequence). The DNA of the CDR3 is TGCAGTGCTATGGACAGCAACACCGGGGAGCTGTTTTTT. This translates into CSAMDSNTGELFF.

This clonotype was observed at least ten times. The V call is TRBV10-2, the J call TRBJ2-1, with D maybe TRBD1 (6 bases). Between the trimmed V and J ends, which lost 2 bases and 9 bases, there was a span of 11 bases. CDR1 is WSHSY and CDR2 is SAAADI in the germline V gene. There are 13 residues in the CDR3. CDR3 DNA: TGCGCCAGCAGTGAGACAGGGCTCTTTGAGCAGTTCTTC. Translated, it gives CASSETGLFEQFF.

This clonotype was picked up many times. CDR3 sequence reads: CASSFISSTEAFF. Written as DNA, the CDR3 is TGTGCCAGCAGCTTTATCAGCTCCACTGAAGCTTTCTTT. This chain joins TRBV5-6 and TRBJ1-1; D is unresolved. The CDR3 is 13 amino acids. The V gene lost 2 bases and the J gene lost 4 bases, with 9 bases spanning the gap. The germline gives CDR1 SGHDT, CDR2 YYEEEE.

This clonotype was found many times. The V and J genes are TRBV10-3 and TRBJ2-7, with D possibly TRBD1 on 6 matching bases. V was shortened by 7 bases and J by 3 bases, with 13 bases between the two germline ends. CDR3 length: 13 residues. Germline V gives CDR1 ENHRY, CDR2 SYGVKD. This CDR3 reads CAITPGHGYEQYF. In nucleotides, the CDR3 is TGTGCCATCACCCCGGGACACGGCTACGAGCAGTACTTC.

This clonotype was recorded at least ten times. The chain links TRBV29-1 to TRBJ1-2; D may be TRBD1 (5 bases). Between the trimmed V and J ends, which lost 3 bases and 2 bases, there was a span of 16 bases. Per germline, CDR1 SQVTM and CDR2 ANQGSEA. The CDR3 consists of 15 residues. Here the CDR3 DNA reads TGCAGCGTTGAGCGAAGGGGCGGGACGAACTATGGCTACACCTTC. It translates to CSVERRGGTNYGYTF.

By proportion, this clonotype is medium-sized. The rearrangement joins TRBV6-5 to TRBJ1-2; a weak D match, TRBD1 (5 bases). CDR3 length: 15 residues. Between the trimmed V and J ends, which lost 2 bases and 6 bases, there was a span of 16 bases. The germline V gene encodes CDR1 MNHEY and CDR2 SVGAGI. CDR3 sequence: CASSYAEGRFDGYTF. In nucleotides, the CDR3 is TGTGCCAGCAGTTACGCAGAGGGGCGCTTTGATGGCTACACCTTC.

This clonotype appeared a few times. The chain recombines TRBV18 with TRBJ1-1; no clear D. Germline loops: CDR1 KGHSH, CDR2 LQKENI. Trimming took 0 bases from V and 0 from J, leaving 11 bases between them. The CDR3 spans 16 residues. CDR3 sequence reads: CASSPPIGFVNTEAFF. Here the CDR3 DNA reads TGTGCCAGCTCACCACCGATCGGTTTTGTGAACACTGAAGCTTTCTTT.

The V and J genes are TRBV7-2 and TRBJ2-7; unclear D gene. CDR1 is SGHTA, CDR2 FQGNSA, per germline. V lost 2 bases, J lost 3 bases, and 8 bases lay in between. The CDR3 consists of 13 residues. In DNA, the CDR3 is TGTGCCAGCAGCTTAATAACGGTCTACGAGCAGTACTTC. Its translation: CASSLITVYEQYF.

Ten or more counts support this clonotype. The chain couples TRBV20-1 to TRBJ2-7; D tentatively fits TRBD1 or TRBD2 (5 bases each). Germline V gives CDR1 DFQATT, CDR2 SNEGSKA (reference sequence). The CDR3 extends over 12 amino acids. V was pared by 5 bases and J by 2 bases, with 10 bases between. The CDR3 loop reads CSAYRDAYEQYF. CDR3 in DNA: TGCAGTGCTTACCGGGACGCCTACGAGCAGTACTTC.

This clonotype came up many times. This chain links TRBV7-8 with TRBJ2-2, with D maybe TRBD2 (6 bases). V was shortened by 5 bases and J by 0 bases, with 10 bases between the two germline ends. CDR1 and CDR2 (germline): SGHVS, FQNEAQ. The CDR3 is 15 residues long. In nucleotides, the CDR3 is TGTGCCAGCAGCCCGGGACTCTCGAACACCGGGGAGCTGTTTTTT. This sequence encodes CASSPGLSNTGELFF.

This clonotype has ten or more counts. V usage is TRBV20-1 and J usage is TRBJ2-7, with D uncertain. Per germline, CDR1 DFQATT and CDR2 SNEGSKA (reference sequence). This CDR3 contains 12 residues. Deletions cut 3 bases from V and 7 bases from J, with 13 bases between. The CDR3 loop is CSARDGPREQYF. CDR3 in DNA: TGCAGTGCTAGGGACGGGCCTAGGGAGCAGTACTTC.

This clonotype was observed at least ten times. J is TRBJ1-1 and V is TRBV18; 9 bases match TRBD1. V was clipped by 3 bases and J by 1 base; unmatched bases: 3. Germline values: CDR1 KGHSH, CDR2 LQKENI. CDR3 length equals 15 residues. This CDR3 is CASSPTTGGNTEAFF. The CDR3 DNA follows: TGTGCCAGCTCACCGACGACAGGGGGGAACACTGAAGCTTTCTTT. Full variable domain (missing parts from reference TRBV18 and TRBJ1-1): NAGVMQNPRHLVRRRGQEARLRCSPMKGHSHVYWYRQLPEEGLKFMVYLQKENIIDESGMPKERFSAEFPKEGPSILRIQQVVRGDSAAYFCASSPTTGGNTEAFFGQGTRLTVV.

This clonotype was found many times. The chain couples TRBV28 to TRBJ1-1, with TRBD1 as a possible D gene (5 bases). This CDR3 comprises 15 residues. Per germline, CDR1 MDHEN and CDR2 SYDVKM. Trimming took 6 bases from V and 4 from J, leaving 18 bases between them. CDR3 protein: CASSLPGRLGTEAFF. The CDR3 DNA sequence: TGTGCCAGCAGCTTACCAGGGCGGCTCGGCACTGAAGCTTTCTTT.

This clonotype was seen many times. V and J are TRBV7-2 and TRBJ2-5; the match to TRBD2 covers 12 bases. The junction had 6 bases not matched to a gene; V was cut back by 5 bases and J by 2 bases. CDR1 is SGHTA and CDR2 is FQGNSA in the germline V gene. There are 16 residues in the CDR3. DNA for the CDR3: TGTGCCAGCAGCCCCGGACTAGCGGGGACTCAAGAGACCCAGTACTTC. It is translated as CASSPGLAGTQETQYF.

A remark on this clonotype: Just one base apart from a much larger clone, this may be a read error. CDR3 in amino acids: CASNPPDRRQETQYF. Here the CDR3 DNA reads TGTGCCAGCAACCCCCCGGACAGGCGACAAGAGACCCAGTACTTC. The chain combines TRBV14 with TRBJ2-1, with 7 positions matching TRBD1. The better agreement between TRBJ2-5 and the DNA end casts doubt on the J call. The CDR3 has 15 amino acids. Germline values: CDR1 SGHDN, CDR2 FVKESK.

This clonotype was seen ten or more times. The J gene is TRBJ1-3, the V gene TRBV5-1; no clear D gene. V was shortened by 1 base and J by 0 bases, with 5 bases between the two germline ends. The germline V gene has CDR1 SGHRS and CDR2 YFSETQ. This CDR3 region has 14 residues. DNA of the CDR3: TGCGCCAGCAGCTTGACCGTCTCTGGAAACACCATATATTTT. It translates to CASSLTVSGNTIYF.

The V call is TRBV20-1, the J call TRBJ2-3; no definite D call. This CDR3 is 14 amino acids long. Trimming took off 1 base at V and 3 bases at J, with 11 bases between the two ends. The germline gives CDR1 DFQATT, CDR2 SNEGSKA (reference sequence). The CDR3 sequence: CSARGIALTDTQYF. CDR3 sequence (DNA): TGCAGTGCTAGAGGGATAGCCTTAACAGATACGCAGTATTTT.

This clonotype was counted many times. The chain's CDR3 is CASSFQGLAGEQFF. DNA for the CDR3: TGTGCCAGCAGCTTCCAAGGACTAGCGGGAGAGCAGTTCTTC. J is TRBJ2-1 and V is TRBV7-2; 12 bases line up with TRBD2. V lost 3 bases, J lost 10 bases, and 4 bases stayed unmatched. The CDR3 has 14 amino acids. Looked up from germline, CDR1 is SGHTA and CDR2 is FQGNSA. Full variable domain (missing parts from reference TRBV7-2 and TRBJ2-1): GAGVSQSPSNKVTEKGKDVELRCDPISGHTALYWYRQSLGQGLEFLIYFQGNSAPDKSGLPSDRFSAERTGGSVSTLTIQRTQQEDSAVYLCASSFQGLAGEQFFGPGTRLTVL.

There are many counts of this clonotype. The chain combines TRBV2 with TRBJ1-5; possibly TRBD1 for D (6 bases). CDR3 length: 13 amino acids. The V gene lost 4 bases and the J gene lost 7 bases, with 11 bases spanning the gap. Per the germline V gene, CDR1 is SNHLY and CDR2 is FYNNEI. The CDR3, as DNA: TGTGCCAGCAGTGCGGACAGTTCCCAGCCCCAGCATTTT. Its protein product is CASSADSSQPQHF.

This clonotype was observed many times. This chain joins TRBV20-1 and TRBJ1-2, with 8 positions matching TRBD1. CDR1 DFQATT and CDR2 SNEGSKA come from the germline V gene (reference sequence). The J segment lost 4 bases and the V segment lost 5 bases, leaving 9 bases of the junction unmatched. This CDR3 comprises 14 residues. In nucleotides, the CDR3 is TGCAGTGCTGGTCCCCAGGGGGCCGTCTATGGCTACACCTTC. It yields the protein CSAGPQGAVYGYTF.

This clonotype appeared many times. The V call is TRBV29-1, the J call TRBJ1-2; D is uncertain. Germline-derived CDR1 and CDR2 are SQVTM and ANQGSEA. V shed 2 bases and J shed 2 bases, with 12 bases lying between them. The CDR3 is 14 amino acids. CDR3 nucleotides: TGCAGCGTTGAAAACTACAGCCCCAACTATGGCTACACCTTC. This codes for CSVENYSPNYGYTF.

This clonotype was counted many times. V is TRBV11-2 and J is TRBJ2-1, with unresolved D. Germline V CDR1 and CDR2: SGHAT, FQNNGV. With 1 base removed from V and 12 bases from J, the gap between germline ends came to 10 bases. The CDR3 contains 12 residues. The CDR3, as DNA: TGTGCCAGCAGCTTAGGGGGTCCTTGGCAGTTCTTC. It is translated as CASSLGGPWQFF.

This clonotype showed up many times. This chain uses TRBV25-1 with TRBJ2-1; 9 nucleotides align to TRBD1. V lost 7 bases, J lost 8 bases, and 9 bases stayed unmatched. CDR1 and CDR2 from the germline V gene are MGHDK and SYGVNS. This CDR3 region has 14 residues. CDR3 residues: CASNPGQGVYEQFF. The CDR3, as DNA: TGTGCCAGCAATCCGGGACAGGGTGTTTATGAGCAGTTCTTC.

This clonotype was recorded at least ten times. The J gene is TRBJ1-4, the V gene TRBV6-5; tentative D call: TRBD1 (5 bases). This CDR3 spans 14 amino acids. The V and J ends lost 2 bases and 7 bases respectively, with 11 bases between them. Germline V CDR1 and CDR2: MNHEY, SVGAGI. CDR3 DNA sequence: TGTGCCAGCAGTTACCGGGGGGATCGTGAAAAACTGTTTTTT. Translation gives CASSYRGDREKLFF.

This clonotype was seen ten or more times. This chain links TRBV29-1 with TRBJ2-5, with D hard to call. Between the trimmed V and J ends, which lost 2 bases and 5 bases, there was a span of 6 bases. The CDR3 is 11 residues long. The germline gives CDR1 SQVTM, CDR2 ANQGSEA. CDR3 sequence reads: CSVESGETQYF. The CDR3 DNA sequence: TGCAGCGTTGAATCCGGGGAGACCCAGTACTTC.

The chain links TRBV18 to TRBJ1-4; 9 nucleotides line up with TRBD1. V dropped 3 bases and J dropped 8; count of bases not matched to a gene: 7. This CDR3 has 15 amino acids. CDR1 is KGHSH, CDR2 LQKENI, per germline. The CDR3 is CASSPTGTGSEKLFF. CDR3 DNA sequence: TGTGCCAGCTCACCTACTGGGACAGGGAGCGAAAAACTGTTTTTT.

CDR3 sequence: CASSLAAGDSETQYF. In DNA, the CDR3 is TGCGCCAGCAGCTTGGCAGCGGGGGACTCAGAGACCCAGTACTTC. The rearrangement joins TRBV5-1 to TRBJ2-5; 8 nucleotides line up with TRBD2. There are 15 residues in the CDR3. The junction had 5 bases not matched to a gene; V was cut back by 0 bases and J by 4 bases. Germline CDR1 reads SGHRS; CDR2 reads YFSETQ.

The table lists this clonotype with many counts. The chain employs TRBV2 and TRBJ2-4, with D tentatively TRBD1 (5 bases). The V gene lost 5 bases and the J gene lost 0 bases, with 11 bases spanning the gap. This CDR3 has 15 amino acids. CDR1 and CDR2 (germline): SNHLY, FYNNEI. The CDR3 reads CASSLDSLAKNIQYF. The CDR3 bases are TGTGCCAGCAGTCTCGACAGTTTAGCCAAAAACATTCAGTACTTC.

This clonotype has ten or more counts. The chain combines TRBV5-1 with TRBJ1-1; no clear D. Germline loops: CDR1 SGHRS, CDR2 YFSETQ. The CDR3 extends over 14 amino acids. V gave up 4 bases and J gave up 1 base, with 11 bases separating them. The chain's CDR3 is CASSADQTNTEAFF. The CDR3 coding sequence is TGCGCCAGCAGCGCGGACCAGACGAACACTGAAGCTTTCTTT.